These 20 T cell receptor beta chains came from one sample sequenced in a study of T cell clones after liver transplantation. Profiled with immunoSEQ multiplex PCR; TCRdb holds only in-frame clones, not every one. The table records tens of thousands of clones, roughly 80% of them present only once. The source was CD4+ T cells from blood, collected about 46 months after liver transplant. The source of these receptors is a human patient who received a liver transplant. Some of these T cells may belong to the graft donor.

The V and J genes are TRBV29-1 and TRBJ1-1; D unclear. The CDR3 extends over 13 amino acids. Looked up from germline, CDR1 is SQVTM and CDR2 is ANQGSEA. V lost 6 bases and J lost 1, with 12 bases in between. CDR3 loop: CSVWTWENTEAFF. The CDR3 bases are TGCAGCGTGTGGACCTGGGAGAACACTGAAGCTTTCTTT. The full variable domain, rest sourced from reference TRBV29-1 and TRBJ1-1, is SAVISQKPSRDICQRGTSLTIQCQVDSQVTMMFWYRQQPGQSLTLIATANQGSEATYESGFVIDKFPISRPNLTFSTLTVSNMSPEDSSIYLCSVWTWENTEAFFGQGTRLTVV.

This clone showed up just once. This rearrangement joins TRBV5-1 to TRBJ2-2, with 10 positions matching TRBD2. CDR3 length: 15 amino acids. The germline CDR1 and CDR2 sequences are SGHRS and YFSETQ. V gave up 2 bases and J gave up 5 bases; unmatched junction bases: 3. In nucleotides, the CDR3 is TGCGCCAGCAGCTTACTAGCGGGAAAGACCGGGGAGCTGTTTTTT. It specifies CASSLLAGKTGELFF.

The CDR3 DNA follows: TGTGCCAGCAGTGAACCCCTGGGGACAGACACCGGGGAGCTGTTTTTT. Translated, it gives CASSEPLGTDTGELFF. The chain employs TRBV6-1 and TRBJ2-2; TRBD1 aligns across 7 bases. Germline V gives CDR1 MNHNS, CDR2 SASEGT. V lost 2 bases and J lost 3; bases outside the gene matches: 6. The CDR3 loop spans 16 amino acids.

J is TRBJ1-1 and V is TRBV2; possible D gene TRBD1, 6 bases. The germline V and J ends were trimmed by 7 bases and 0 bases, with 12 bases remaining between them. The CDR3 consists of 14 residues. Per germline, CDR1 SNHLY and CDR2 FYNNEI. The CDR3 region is CASTRQVVNTEAFF. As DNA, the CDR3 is TGTGCCAGCACCCGACAGGTAGTGAACACTGAAGCTTTCTTT.

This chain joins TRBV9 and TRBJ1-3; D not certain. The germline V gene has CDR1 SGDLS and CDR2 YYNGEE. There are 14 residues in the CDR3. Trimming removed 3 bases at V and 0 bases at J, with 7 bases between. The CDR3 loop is CASSGTLSGNTIYF. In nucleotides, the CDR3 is TGTGCCAGCAGCGGGACTCTCTCTGGAAACACCATATATTTT.

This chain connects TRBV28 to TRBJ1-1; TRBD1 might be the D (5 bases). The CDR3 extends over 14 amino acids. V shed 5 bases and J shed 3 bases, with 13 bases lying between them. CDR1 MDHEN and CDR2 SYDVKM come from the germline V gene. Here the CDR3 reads CASSLRQPYTEAFF. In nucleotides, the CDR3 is TGTGCCAGCAGTCTTCGACAGCCCTACACTGAAGCTTTCTTT.

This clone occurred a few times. Here the CDR3 DNA reads TGTGCCAGCTCGAAAACCCAGGGGGCGCGGGATCAGCCCCAGCATTTT. As protein: CASSKTQGARDQPQHF. The chain recombines TRBV18 with TRBJ1-5; 8 bases agree with TRBD1. In germline, CDR1 is KGHSH, CDR2 LQKENI. There are 16 residues in the CDR3. J was trimmed by 5 bases and V by 6 bases; bases with no gene match: 12.

CDR3 in amino acids: CASSPGVGNEKLFF. CDR3 coding DNA: TGCGCCAGCAGCCCGGGCGTCGGCAATGAAAAACTGTTTTTT. V gene TRBV5-1 combines with J gene TRBJ1-4, with no clear D. Looked up from germline, CDR1 is SGHRS and CDR2 is YFSETQ. Trimming stripped 4 bases from V and 5 bases from J, with 12 bases between. The CDR3 is 14 residues long.

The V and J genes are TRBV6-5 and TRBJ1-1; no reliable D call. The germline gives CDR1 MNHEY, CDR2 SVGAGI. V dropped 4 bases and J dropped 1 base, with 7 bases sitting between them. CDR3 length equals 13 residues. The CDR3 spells CASSWIRNTEAFF. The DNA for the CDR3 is TGTGCCAGCAGTTGGATCAGGAACACTGAAGCTTTCTTT.

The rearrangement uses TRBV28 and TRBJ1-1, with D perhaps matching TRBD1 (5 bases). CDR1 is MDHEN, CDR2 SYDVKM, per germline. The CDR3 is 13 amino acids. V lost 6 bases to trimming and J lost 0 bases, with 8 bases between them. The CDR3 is CASRWGVNTEAFF. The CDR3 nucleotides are TGTGCCAGCAGGTGGGGGGTGAACACTGAAGCTTTCTTT.

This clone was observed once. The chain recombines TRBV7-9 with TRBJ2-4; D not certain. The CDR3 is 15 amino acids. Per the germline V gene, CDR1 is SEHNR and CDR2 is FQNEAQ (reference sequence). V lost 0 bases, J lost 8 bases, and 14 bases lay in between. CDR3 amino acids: CASSLAGGRRDIQYF. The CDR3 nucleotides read TGTGCCAGCAGCTTAGCGGGCGGACGAAGGGACATTCAGTACTTC.

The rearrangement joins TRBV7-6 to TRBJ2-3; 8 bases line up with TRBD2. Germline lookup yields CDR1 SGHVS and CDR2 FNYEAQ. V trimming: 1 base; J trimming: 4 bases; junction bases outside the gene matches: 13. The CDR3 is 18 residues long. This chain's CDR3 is CASSLDPGGSGMPDTQYF. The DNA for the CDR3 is TGTGCCAGCAGCTTAGACCCCGGCGGTAGCGGGATGCCAGATACGCAGTATTTT.

CDR3 amino acids: CASSLRQGATNEQFF. The CDR3 region has the DNA TGTGCCAGCAGCCTAAGGCAGGGGGCTACGAATGAGCAGTTCTTC. The chain joins TRBV7-9 to TRBJ2-1; 8 bases line up with TRBD1. CDR1 is SEHNR and CDR2 is FQNEAQ in the germline V gene (reference sequence). The CDR3 is made up of 15 amino acids. Trimming took 5 bases from V and 7 from J; bases not matched to a gene: 10.

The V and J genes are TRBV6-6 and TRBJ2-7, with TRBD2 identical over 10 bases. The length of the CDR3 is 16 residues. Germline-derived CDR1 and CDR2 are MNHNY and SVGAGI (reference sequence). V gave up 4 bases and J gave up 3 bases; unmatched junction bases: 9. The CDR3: CASSSFLAGGRYEQYF. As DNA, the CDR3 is TGTGCCAGCAGTTCCTTCTTAGCGGGAGGTCGCTACGAGCAGTACTTC.

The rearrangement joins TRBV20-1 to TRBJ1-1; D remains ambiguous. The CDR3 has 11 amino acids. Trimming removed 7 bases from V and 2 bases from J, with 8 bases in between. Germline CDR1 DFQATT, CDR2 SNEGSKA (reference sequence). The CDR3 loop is CSGSSNTEAFF. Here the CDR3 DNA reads TGCAGTGGCTCCAGCAACACTGAAGCTTTCTTT.

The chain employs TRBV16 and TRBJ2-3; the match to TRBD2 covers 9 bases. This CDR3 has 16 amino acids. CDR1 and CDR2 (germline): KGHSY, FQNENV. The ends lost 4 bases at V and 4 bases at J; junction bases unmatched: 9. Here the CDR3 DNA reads TGTGCCAGCAGCCCCGACGGTAGCGGGAGCCCAGATACGCAGTATTTT. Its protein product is CASSPDGSGSPDTQYF.

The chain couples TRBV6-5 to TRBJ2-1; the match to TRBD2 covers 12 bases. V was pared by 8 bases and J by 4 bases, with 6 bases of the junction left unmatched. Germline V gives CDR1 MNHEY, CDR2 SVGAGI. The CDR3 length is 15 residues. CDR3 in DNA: TGTGCCAGCCGGGGCGGACTAGCGGGATACAATGAGCAGTTCTTC. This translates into CASRGGLAGYNEQFF.

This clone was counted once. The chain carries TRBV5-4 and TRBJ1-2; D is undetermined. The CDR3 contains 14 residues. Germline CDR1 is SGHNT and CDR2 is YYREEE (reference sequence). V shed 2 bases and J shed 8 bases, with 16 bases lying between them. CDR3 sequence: CASSLDTLPQGYTF. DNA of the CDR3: TGTGCCAGCAGCTTAGATACTCTGCCCCAGGGCTACACCTTC.

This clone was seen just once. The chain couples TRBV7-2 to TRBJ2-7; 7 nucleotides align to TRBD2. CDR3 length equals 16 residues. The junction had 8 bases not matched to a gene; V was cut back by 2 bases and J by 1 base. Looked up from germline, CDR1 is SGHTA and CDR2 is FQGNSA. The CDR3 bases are TGTGCCAGCAGCTTAATGGCGGGAGCCCCTTCCTACGAGCAGTACTTC. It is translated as CASSLMAGAPSYEQYF.

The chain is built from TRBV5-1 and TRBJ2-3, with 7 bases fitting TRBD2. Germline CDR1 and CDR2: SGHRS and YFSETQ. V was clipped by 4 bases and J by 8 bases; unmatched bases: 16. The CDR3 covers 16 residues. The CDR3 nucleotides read TGCGCCAGCAGCGCCGTTGGGGGAGGGCGAACGGGTACGCAGTATTTT. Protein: CASSAVGGGRTGTQYF. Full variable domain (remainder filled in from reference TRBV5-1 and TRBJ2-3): KAGVTQTPRYLIKTRGQQVTLSCSPISGHRSVSWYQQTPGQGLQFLFEYFSETQRNKGNFPGRFSGRQFSNSRSEMNVSTLELGDSALYLCASSAVGGGRTGTQYFGPGTRLTVL.